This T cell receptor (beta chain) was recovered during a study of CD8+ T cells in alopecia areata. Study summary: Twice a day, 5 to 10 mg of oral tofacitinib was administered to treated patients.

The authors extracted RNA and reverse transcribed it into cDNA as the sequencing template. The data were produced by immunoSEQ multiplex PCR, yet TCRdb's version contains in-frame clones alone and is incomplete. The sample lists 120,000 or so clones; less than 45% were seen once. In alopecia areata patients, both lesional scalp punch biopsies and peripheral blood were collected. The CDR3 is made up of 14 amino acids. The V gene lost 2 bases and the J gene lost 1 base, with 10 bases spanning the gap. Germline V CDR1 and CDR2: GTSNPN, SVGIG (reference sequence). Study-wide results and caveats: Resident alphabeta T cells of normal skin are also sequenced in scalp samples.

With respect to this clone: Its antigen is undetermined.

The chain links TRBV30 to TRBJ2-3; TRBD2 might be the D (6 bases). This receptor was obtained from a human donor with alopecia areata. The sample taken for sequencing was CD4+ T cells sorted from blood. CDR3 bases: TGTGCCTGGAGTCTTTCGGGAGGCACAGATACGCAGTATTTT. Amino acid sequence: CAWSLSGGTDTQYF.